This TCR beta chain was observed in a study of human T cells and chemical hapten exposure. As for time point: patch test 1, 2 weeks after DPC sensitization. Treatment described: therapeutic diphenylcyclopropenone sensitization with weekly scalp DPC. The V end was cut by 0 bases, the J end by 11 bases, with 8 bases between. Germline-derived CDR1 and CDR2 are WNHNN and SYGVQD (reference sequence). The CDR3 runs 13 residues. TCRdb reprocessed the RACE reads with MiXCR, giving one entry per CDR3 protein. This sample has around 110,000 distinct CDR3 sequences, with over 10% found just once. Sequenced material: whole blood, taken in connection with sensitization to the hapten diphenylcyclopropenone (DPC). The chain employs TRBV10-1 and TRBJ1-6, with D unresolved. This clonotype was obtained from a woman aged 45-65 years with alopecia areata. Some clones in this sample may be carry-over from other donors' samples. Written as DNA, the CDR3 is TGCGCCAGCAGTGAGTCCTCGACAACACCCCTCCACTTT. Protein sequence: CASSESSTTPLHF.